This T cell receptor (beta chain) stems from a study of shared clonotypes between healthy human individuals (dated by TCRdb to between 2020 and 2021). Study-level background: Three men and a couple of women, aged 18 to 49 years, made up the cohort. To estimate repertoire size and how much clonotypes are shared between individuals, the study performed deep sequencing of blood TCR repertoires from roughly five healthy adults. To increase sequencing depth and limit assay-specific biases, TCR repertoire library preparation and sequencing were carried out by different laboratories using diverse techniques. For each donor, CD4 naive and CD4 memory were each run on three plates, CD8 naive on two plates, and CD8 memory on one plate. Per donor, leukapheresis produced somewhere between about 0.8 and 9 billion PBMCs. Here is what the overall study found, with its caveats: Estimated clonotype richness was generally larger for naive than for memory subsets. Incomplete sequencing was indicated by rarefaction of sorted-subset datasets, despite the large sequencing depth. Higher generation probabilities were observed for clonotypes shared by all four sorted-subset donors than for non-shared clonotypes. Pairwise subsampling indicated that sequencing depth was expected to affect the degree of clonotype sharing among donors. Only blood was sampled, and tissue TCR repertoires likely differ from those in blood. Across a few donors, roughly 5.1% of naive CD4, more than 3% of naive CD8, around 2.5% of memory CD4, and approximately 0.4% of memory CD8 clonotypes were shared. The small number of donors limited the genetic and exposure-history diversity represented.

About this clone itself: This clone's antigen is unknown. Base qualities are not provided; no much larger clone lies one nucleotide away.

The CDR3 measures 15 amino acids from cysteine to phenylalanine. Only CDR3 DNA is held: 45 bases, read in frame from base 1. From V the trimming removes 3 bases and from J it removes 6 bases, while the gene matches leave 1 base of the junction unaccounted for. CDR1 and CDR2 are drawn from the germline V gene: MNHNS, SASEGT. Healthy HIV-negative adults with no recently reported acute infections or vaccinations were included as donors. Only Caucasian adults living in Nashville, Tennessee, USA were represented among the donors. CD8 memory samples combined magnetically selected CD45RO+ cells with CCR7-negative CD45RA+ effector memory (TemRA) cells. After blood collection by leukapheresis, PBMCs were isolated using Ficoll-Histopaque density gradient centrifugation and then cryopreserved in the vapor phase of liquid nitrogen. Purity and quantity of every magnetically sorted T cell population were checked by analytical flow cytometry. Genomic DNA was isolated from every sorted fraction and measured by UV absorbance on a Nanodrop 2000c.

Using the deep immunoSEQ assay, multiplex PCR amplified TCR CDR3 regions from genomic DNA. Extracted genomic DNA from each cell subset was distributed evenly across all wells of several immunoSEQ 96-well plates, and each plate was treated as a replicate. For sorted subsets, around 0.2 ug of genomic DNA, equivalent to some 33,000 T cell genomes, went into each replicate PCR. Purified libraries were measured with a Qubit 3.0 fluorometer, size-checked on a Bioanalyzer 2100, and measured again with the KAPA Library Quantification kit. Every immunoSEQ 96-well plate was sequenced on a separate single-read 150-cycle Illumina NextSeq 550 flow cell. In the original analysis: Because the immunoSEQ output held only junctional sequences and lacked quality scores, the filtering could not match the filtering applied to full-length reads. Sequences were annotated with PyIR, a Python wrapper for IgBLAST v1.9, using IMGT germline references to assign V/J genes and CDR3. Reads were filtered out if the reads had weak V/J assignments (E-value above 1e-6), no CDR3, stop codons, out-of-frame junctions, or ambiguous translated residues. V3J clonotypes were defined by identical inferred V gene, J gene, and CDR3 amino acid sequence. Percentage overlap between repertoires was computed as shared unique clonotypes divided by the size of the smaller repertoire. Repertoire richness was assessed with RTK rarefaction, the Chao1 estimator, and Recon v2.1 estimates of unobserved clonotypes. OLGA was used to compute generation probabilities for all TCRbeta clonotypes that the gDNA method yielded from a handful of donors. Here the immuneACCESS table is served through TCRdb, limited to in-frame sequences with V and J called. Missing clones are a known gap in these copies; in checked studies unresolved V genes cover under half, and the rest lacks a known reason. That table supplies the V and J calls and clone size; D and trimming were determined from the DNA. The sample profile shows 100,000 to 120,000 clones; 68% of them were found once. The ten largest make up about 24% of the sample.

The material sequenced was memory CD8+ T cells sorted from blood. The cell subset or site label here, explained by the study, means: CD45RO+ cells pooled with CCR7-negative TemRA cells. This chain joins TRBV6-1 to TRBJ2-1, with 14 central nucleotides matching TRBD2. This TCR came from a woman in her 30s in good health. The CDR3 sequence is CASSDGLAGGNEQFF. The DNA is as follows: TGTGCCAGCAGTGACGGACTAGCGGGAGGCAATGAGCAGTTCTTC.